This T cell receptor (beta chain) was identified during a study of T cells in Graves' hyperthyroidism and ophthalmopathy (dated by TCRdb to the late 2010s). With regard to the full study: A discovery cohort of about a hundred patients, approximately 45 with Graves' ophthalmopathy and over 55 with stable Graves' hyperthyroidism, was used to find distinguishing TCR V-J signatures. According to the paper, TCR Vbeta CDR3 sequencing was carried out on over 130 peripheral blood samples, which came from over 40 ophthalmopathy, under 85 hyperthyroidism and some 17 progressor patients. After sampling, hyperthyroidism patients received methimazole starting at 30 mg daily, and ophthalmopathy patients received high-dose intravenous methylprednisolone. The 95 to 100 discovery patients were randomly divided into training and test sets at a 7:3 ratio. Thyroid tissue and blood T-cell repertoires from roughly 6 Graves' hyperthyroidism patients were also compared in the study. An independent validation cohort of fewer than 20 hyperthyroidism patients and about 15 patients who later progressed to ophthalmopathy tested prospective prediction of ophthalmopathy. The study at large found these results: In cross-validation, a model built on a 13 V-J signature told ophthalmopathy apart from stable hyperthyroidism with roughly 87% sensitivity and about 81% specificity, and in testing the same model reached 80%/75%. Most expanded thyroid clonotypes (frequency above 0.001) were also detected in blood, a finding suggesting that blood repertoires may reflect thyroid immune responses. Sample size was not statistically predetermined, and investigators were not blinded to group allocation. During validation, the model predicted progression to ophthalmopathy a median of about 5.9 months ahead of onset, with around 65% sensitivity and around 72% specificity.

The study excluded patients with uncontrolled infections, other autoimmune diseases, pregnancy or lactation. Diagnoses were based on clinical symptoms, serum thyroxine and TRAb, thyroid ultrasound and orbital computed tomography. Trizol reagent was used to extract total RNA, and RNA quality was then checked on an Agilent 2100 Bioanalyzer. Trimming removed 2 bases from V and 4 bases from J, leaving 6 bases between the germline ends. The germline V gene (reference sequence) supplies CDR1 LNHNV and CDR2 YYDKDF. The CDR3 spans 14 residues, from the cysteine through the phenylalanine. The only DNA kept is the CDR3, 42 bases in frame from the first base. Amplification of TCR beta CDR3 regions was carried out from RNA transcripts. The TCR CDR3 was subjected to a first round of RT-PCR using the HTBI primer set and the Qiagen OneStep RT-PCR kit. Libraries were constructed in a second round of multiplex PCR, after which size selection and purification were performed. Paired-end sequencing of the libraries was performed with 100 bp reads on an Illumina HiSeq2000. The study's processing was this. SOAPnuke was used to process the raw data, with reads discarded if the reads contained adapters or uncalled bases, had a mean Phred below 15, or lacked an exact constant-primer or identifier match. High-quality paired reads were merged with COPE v1.2.5, and unique nucleotide sequences were defined as clonotypes. Clonotypes were aligned to IMGT TRBV, TRBD and TRBJ reference segments using MiTCR v1.1. The analysis included only V-J combinations with a frequency above 0.0001, which together covered approximately 99% of the repertoires. A TCS score was defined as the ratio between F50 (clonal expansion) and ExV (chaos), using BLOSUM62-based TCRdist between CDR3 peptides within each V-J. Welch's t-statistics and random forest reduced roughly 540 V-J features to 13, which were used in a naive Bayes classifier (R e1071). The Morisita-Horn index was used to measure how similar the thyroid and blood repertoires were. TCRdb redid the processing of the public reads, applying fastp at Q25 and MiXCR, and retained in-frame beta chains. A single entry per CDR3 protein holds the most common genes and DNA from its merged rows. The V and J calls were not made by the authors but by TCRdb's processing. The sample table lists around 600,000 distinct CDR3 sequences, less than 45% of them with a count of one. Clones ranked in the top ten supply less than 9% of the sample.

Worth noting for this clonotype: The antigen it recognizes is unknown. No much larger clonotype is one base removed from it; base qualities were not supplied.

The chain couples TRBV15 to TRBJ2-6; no D gene can be assigned with confidence. The TCR originated in an adult man with Graves' disease, either hyperthyroidism or ophthalmopathy (not recorded which). The specimen sequenced was peripheral blood or thyroid tissue (not recorded which). This receptor has the CDR3 CATSRSEGANVLTF. In nucleotides, the sequence is TGTGCCACCAGCAGAAGCGAAGGGGCCAACGTCCTGACTTTC.